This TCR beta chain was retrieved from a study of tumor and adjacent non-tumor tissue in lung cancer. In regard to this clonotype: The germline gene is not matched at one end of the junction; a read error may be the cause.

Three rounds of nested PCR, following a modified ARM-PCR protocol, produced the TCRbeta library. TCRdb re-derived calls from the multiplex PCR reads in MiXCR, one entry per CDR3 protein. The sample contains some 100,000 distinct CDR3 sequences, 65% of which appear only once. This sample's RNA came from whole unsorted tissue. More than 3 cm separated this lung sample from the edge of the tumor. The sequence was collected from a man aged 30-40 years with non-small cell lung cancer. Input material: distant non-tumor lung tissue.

The CDR3 coding sequence is TGCAATGCTAGGGGGGACGATTCCGCCTACGAGCAGTACTTT. Protein: CNARGDDSAYEQYF. This chain links TRBV20-1 with TRBJ2-7, with D perhaps matching TRBD1 or TRBD2 (6 bases each). CDR1 and CDR2 from the germline V gene are DFQATT and SNEGSKA (reference sequence). The CDR3 contains 14 residues.